A selection of T cell receptor beta chains follows, all from one sample in a study of blood T cell repertoires in COVID-19. This table comes from immunoSEQ multiplex PCR, and its TCRdb copy is limited to in-frame clones, with some not included. In the table there are over 200,000 clones, 90% of which are singletons. Source material: PBMCs or T cells enriched from blood (not recorded which). The receptors were gathered from a man aged 25 to 45 who had been exposed to COVID-19. CDR3s include the opening cysteine and the closing phenylalanine or tryptophan. Each record gives: V gene, J gene, clone size, D gene, CDR3 DNA, CDR3 protein. D genes are given only for firm matches. Some rows mark clone size as missing; the rest say once, few, many or name a class of expanded clone.

v_call: TRBV7-7
j_call: TRBJ2-5
clone_size: NA
d_call: TRBD2
cdr3_nt: TGTGCCAGCAGCTTACTAGCGGGGGCCGAACAAGAGACCCAGTACTTC
cdr3_aa: CASSLLAGAEQETQYF

v_call: TRBV7-2
j_call: TRBJ2-1
clone_size: NA
d_call: NA
cdr3_nt: TGTGCCAGCAGATCCAGGGCGGGGATTAACCCCAATGAGCAGTTCTTC
cdr3_aa: CASRSRAGINPNEQFF

v_call: TRBV19
j_call: TRBJ2-1
clone_size: NA
d_call: NA
cdr3_nt: TGTGCCAGTAGTCCAGAGAGGGGGTGGTCCTACAATGAGCAGTTCTTC
cdr3_aa: CASSPERGWSYNEQFF

v_call: TRBV2
j_call: TRBJ2-7
clone_size: NA
d_call: TRBD1
cdr3_nt: TGTGCCAGCAGGTTCGGGACAGCCTACGAGCAGTACTTC
cdr3_aa: CASRFGTAYEQYF

v_call: TRBV25-1
j_call: TRBJ2-1
clone_size: few
d_call: TRBD1
cdr3_nt: TGTGCCAGCAGTGAATGGAAGGGGGACAGGGTTGATGAGCAGTTCTTC
cdr3_aa: CASSEWKGDRVDEQFF

v_call: TRBV30
j_call: TRBJ2-2
clone_size: NA
d_call: NA
cdr3_nt: TGTGCCTGGATTCGAACTGAGAACACCGGGGAGCTGTTTTTT
cdr3_aa: CAWIRTENTGELFF

v_call: TRBV14
j_call: TRBJ1-1
clone_size: NA
d_call: NA
cdr3_nt: TGTGCCAGCAGCCAAGAACGGGGGGCTCGGACTGAAGCTTTCTTT
cdr3_aa: CASSQERGARTEAFF

v_call: TRBV10-3
j_call: TRBJ2-3
clone_size: NA
d_call: NA
cdr3_nt: TGTGCCATCAGTGGCGCGGATACGCAGTATTTT
cdr3_aa: CAISGADTQYF

v_call: TRBV6-5
j_call: TRBJ2-1
clone_size: once
d_call: TRBD2
cdr3_nt: TGTGCCAGCCCCAAGGGGGCTAGCGGGGGAAATGAGCAGTTCTTC
cdr3_aa: CASPKGASGGNEQFF

v_call: TRBV4-1
j_call: TRBJ2-1
clone_size: NA
d_call: TRBD2
cdr3_nt: TGCGCCAGCAGCCCTAGCGGACTCTACAATGAGCAGTTCTTC
cdr3_aa: CASSPSGLYNEQFF

v_call: TRBV5-6
j_call: TRBJ2-5
clone_size: few
d_call: NA
cdr3_nt: TGTGCCAGCAGCTTGAGAGGGTCTGAGACCCAGTACTTC
cdr3_aa: CASSLRGSETQYF

v_call: TRBV7-8
j_call: TRBJ2-4
clone_size: many
d_call: TRBD1
cdr3_nt: TGTGCCAGCAGCGCAGACAGGGATACCAAAAACATTCAGTACTTC
cdr3_aa: CASSADRDTKNIQYF

v_call: TRBV5-6
j_call: TRBJ2-1
clone_size: NA
d_call: TRBD1
cdr3_nt: TGTGCCAGCAGCTCCGAGGGGGCTGACTCCTACAATGAGCAGTTCTTC
cdr3_aa: CASSSEGADSYNEQFF

v_call: TRBV7-2
j_call: TRBJ1-6
clone_size: NA
d_call: NA
cdr3_nt: TGTGCCAGCAGCTTACGGATGGAGAGCGGTTCACCCCTCCACTTT
cdr3_aa: CASSLRMESGSPLHF

v_call: TRBV1
j_call: TRBJ1-6
clone_size: NA
d_call: NA
cdr3_nt: TGCACCAGCAGCCAAATAGCACCGAAAACGAGCTCCTATAATTCACCCCTCCACTTT
cdr3_aa: CTSSQIAPKTSSYNSPLHF

v_call: TRBV4-2
j_call: TRBJ2-3
clone_size: once
d_call: TRBD2
cdr3_nt: TGTGCCAGCAGCCAAGCTAGCGGGGGGGCAGTCACGCAGTATTTT
cdr3_aa: CASSQASGGAVTQYF

v_call: TRBV7-2
j_call: TRBJ1-5
clone_size: NA
d_call: NA
cdr3_nt: TGTGCCAGCAGCTTAGCAGTACAGAATCAGCCCCAGCATTTT
cdr3_aa: CASSLAVQNQPQHF

v_call: TRBV14
j_call: TRBJ2-1
clone_size: NA
d_call: TRBD2
cdr3_nt: TGTGCCAGCAGCTTCCTTAGCGGGGGGCCGGATGGGAATGAGCAGTTCTTC
cdr3_aa: CASSFLSGGPDGNEQFF

v_call: TRBV27
j_call: TRBJ1-6
clone_size: NA
d_call: TRBD1
cdr3_nt: TGTGCCAGCAGTTTAGGACAGGGTCTATATTCACCCCTCCACTTT
cdr3_aa: CASSLGQGLYSPLHF

v_call: TRBV7-2
j_call: TRBJ1-2
clone_size: NA
d_call: NA
cdr3_nt: TGTGCCAGCAGCTTAGACGGGAACTATGGCTACACCTTC
cdr3_aa: CASSLDGNYGYTF

v_call: TRBV12-5
j_call: TRBJ1-5
clone_size: NA
d_call: NA
cdr3_nt: TGTGCTAGTGGTTTGGTAATCGGGAGCAATCAGCCCCAGCATTTT
cdr3_aa: CASGLVIGSNQPQHF

v_call: TRBV5-6
j_call: TRBJ1-5
clone_size: NA
d_call: NA
cdr3_nt: TGTGCCAGCAGCTTTTTAGACAGCCGGCAAGGGCCCCAGCATTTT
cdr3_aa: CASSFLDSRQGPQHF